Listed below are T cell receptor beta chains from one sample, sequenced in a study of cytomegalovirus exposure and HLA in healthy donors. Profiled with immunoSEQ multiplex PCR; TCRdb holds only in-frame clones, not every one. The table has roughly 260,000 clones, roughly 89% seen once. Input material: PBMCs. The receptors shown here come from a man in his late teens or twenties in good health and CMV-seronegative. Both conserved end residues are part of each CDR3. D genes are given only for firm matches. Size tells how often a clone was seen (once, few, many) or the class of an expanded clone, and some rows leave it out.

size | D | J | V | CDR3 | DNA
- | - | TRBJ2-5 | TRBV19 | CASSPRQGREETQYF | TGTGCCAGTAGTCCCCGACAGGGGAGGGAAGAGACCCAGTACTTC
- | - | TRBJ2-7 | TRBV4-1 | CASSQDEVIGGEQYF | TGCGCCAGCAGCCAAGACGAAGTGATTGGAGGCGAGCAGTACTTC
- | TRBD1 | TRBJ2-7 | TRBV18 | CASSPGTGDEQYF | TGTGCCAGCTCACCAGGGACAGGGGACGAGCAGTACTTC
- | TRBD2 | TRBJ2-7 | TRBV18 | CASSPRLAGGREQYF | TGTGCCAGCTCACCTAGACTAGCGGGAGGAAGGGAGCAGTACTTC
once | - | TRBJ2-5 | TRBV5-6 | CASSLERTQYF | TGTGCCAGCAGCTTGGAGCGGACCCAGTACTTC
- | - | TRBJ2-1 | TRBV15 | CATQPRRGSYNEQFF | TGTGCCACCCAACCTAGGCGGGGCTCCTACAATGAGCAGTTCTTC
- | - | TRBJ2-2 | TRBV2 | CASSVTGNTGELFF | TGTGCCAGCAGTGTAACAGGGAACACCGGGGAGCTGTTTTTT
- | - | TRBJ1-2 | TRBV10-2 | CASSETPRRDVYGYTF | TGCGCCAGCAGTGAGACACCCAGGCGGGATGTCTATGGCTACACCTTC
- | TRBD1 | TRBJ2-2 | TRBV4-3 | CASSQDRGMVTGELFF | TGCGCCAGCAGCCAAGACAGGGGGATGGTCACCGGGGAGCTGTTTTTT
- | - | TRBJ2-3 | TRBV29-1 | CSVGSESGDTQYF | TGCAGCGTTGGTTCCGAGTCCGGAGATACGCAGTATTTT
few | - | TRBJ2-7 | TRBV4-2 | CASSLADNYEQYF | TGTGCCAGCAGCCTAGCGGATAACTACGAGCAGTACTTC
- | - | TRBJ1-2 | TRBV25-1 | CASSAKGRDGYGYTF | TGTGCCAGCAGTGCTAAGGGGAGGGATGGCTATGGCTACACCTTC
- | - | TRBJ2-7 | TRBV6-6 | CASSYPDSSYEQYF | TGTGCCAGCAGTTACCCGGACAGCTCCTACGAGCAGTACTTC
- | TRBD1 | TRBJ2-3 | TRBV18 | CASSPRTGGLDTQYF | TGTGCCAGCTCACCGCGGACAGGGGGCTTAGATACGCAGTATTTT
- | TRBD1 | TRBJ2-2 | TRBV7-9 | CASSPRDRDTGELFF | TGTGCCAGCAGCCCAAGGGACAGGGACACCGGGGAGCTGTTTTTT
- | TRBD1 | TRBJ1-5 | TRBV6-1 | CASNGQGGQPQHF | TGTGCCAGCAACGGACAGGGAGGACAGCCCCAGCATTTT
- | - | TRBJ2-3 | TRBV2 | CASLYTDTQYF | TGTGCCAGCCTATACACAGATACGCAGTATTTT
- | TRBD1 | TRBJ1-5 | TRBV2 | CASSGQGIRNQPQHF | TGTGCCAGCAGTGGACAGGGGATTCGGAATCAGCCCCAGCATTTT